A single sample is the source of the 6 T cell receptor beta chains below, sequenced in a study of T-cell reconstitution after alpha-beta-depleted transplantation in children. As it was prepared, the TCRbeta library received unique molecular identifiers. One entry per CDR3 protein results from TCRdb running MiXCR on the PCR reads. The sample records about 870,000 distinct CDR3 sequences, 15% to 20% being singletons. The source was PBMCs, mostly from graft donor cells, collected 360 days after TCRalphabeta/CD19-depleted stem cell transplant. Receptor source: a male patient aged 10 to 17 who had a stem cell transplant for acute lymphoblastic leukemia, so the T cells may come from the graft donor.

This clonotype was recorded at least ten times. The chain has TRBV7-9 and TRBJ2-2; 8 bases agree with TRBD1. Germline V lookup: CDR1 SEHNR, CDR2 FQNEAQ (reference sequence). The CDR3 has 15 amino acids. Trimming took 5 bases from V and 5 from J; bases not matched to a gene: 7. The CDR3 loop reads CASSAGQGRTGELFF. Here the CDR3 DNA reads TGTGCCAGCAGCGCCGGACAGGGAAGAACCGGGGAGCTGTTTTTT.

This clonotype was observed a handful of times. The chain carries TRBV10-3 and TRBJ2-7, with D hard to call. CDR1 is ENHRY and CDR2 is SYGVKD in the germline V gene. This CDR3 is built from 15 residues. Between the trimmed V and J ends, which lost 4 bases and 2 bases, there was a span of 15 bases. The CDR3 region has the DNA TGTGCCATCAGTGGTGGCGGAGAACCTACCTACGAGCAGTACTTC. Its protein is CAISGGGEPTYEQYF.

This chain links TRBV24-1 with TRBJ2-1; 10 positions agree with TRBD2. Germline V gene data show CDR1 as KGHDR and CDR2 as SFDVKD. V gave up 2 bases and J gave up 3 bases; unmatched junction bases: 3. The CDR3 has 16 amino acids. The CDR3 region is CATSDSSSGSYNEQFF. In DNA form, the CDR3 reads TGTGCCACCAGTGATTCCTCTAGCGGGAGCTACAATGAGCAGTTCTTC.

The chain joins TRBV13 to TRBJ2-7; TRBD2 matches 7 bases. Per the germline V gene, CDR1 is PRHDT and CDR2 is FYEKMQ (reference sequence). V lost 0 bases, J lost 2 bases, and 4 bases stayed unmatched. CDR3 length equals 15 residues. CDR3 coding DNA: TGTGCCAGCAGCTTAGGCTGGGCGGGGGCCTACGAGCAGTACTTC. It encodes CASSLGWAGAYEQYF.

This sequence joins TRBV11-2 and TRBJ1-2; D may be TRBD1 (5 bases). V lost 1 base, J lost 8 bases, and 14 bases lay in between. This CDR3 spans 14 amino acids. From germline, CDR1 is SGHAT and CDR2 FQNNGV. CDR3 sequence: CASSLGQGSDGYTF. The DNA for the CDR3 is TGTGCCAGCAGCTTAGGTCAGGGTTCGGACGGCTACACCTTC.

CDR3 in amino acids: CASSSGLRLAGVDEQFF. The CDR3 coding sequence is TGTGCCAGCAGCTCTGGTCTTCGACTAGCGGGAGTTGATGAGCAGTTCTTC. The chain couples TRBV7-3 to TRBJ2-1; 12 bases are a match to TRBD2. This CDR3 spans 17 amino acids. The germline V gene encodes CDR1 SGHTA and CDR2 FQGTGA. V lost 4 bases and J lost 8; bases outside the gene matches: 12.